This T cell receptor (beta chain) stems from a study of T cells in Graves' hyperthyroidism and ophthalmopathy. Ten or more counts support this clonotype. What it recognizes is unknown. TCR beta CDR3 sequences were amplified from RNA transcripts. The HTBI primer set served for first-round RT-PCR of the TCR CDR3. One entry per CDR3 protein, called by TCRdb with MiXCR from the multiplex PCR reads. Of nearly 600,000 distinct CDR3 sequences listed, about 15% are singletons. Study-level results: Most thyroid clonotypes with frequency above 0.001 were detected in blood.

Diagnosis of hyperthyroidism was new in patients aged 18 to 65, and its duration was under 2 months. Investigators excluded patients with uncontrolled infection, other autoimmune disease, pregnancy or lactation. When hyperthyroidism was first diagnosed, the blood sample was taken, preceding any ophthalmopathy symptoms. The germline gives CDR1 SGHTA, CDR2 FQGNSA. The V end was cut by 5 bases, the J end by 0 bases, with 12 bases between. The CDR3 spans 15 residues. The receptor comes from a woman younger than 45 with Graves' hyperthyroidism that later progressed to Graves' ophthalmopathy. The rearrangement joins TRBV7-2 to TRBJ2-3, with a weak D call TRBD2 (5 bases). Sequencing was performed on blood. CDR3 sequence: CASSQVALSTDTQYF. The CDR3 bases are TGTGCCAGCAGCCAAGTAGCGCTTAGCACAGATACGCAGTATTTT.